The next 24 T cell receptor beta chains were all read from a single sample in a study of control samples from healthy donors and cancer patients (dated by TCRdb to 2018 to 2020). Library preparation employed the immunoSEQ multiplex PCR assay. Entries here come from immuneACCESS through TCRdb and include only in-frame sequences with V and J called. Some clones fail to appear in such tables; in the studies checked, an unresolved V gene covers under half of the shortfall, and the cause of the remainder is unknown. The table for this sample lists around 120,000 clones; about 90% of them were counted only once. Around 3% of the sample is taken by the ten largest. The sample comprised blood. These receptors all stem from a man between 60 and 70 years old in good health.

This clone was counted once. The sample holds other DNA sequences that translate to the same CDR3. The J gene is TRBJ1-5, the V gene TRBV10-3; possibly TRBD1 for D (5 bases). The CDR3 has 15 amino acids. The V end lost 3 bases, the J end lost 2 bases, and 11 bases lay between the germline ends. Germline-derived CDR1 and CDR2 are ENHRY and SYGVKD. CDR3 nucleotides: TGTGCCATCAGTGATGGGGGTTTGGGCAATCAGCCCCAGCATTTT. Residues: CAISDGGLGNQPQHF.

V is TRBV12-3 or TRBV12-4 and J is TRBJ2-1, with D uncertain. CDR3 length equals 11 residues. The V gene lost 3 bases and the J gene lost 4 bases, with 1 base spanning the gap. CDR3 amino acids: CASSFYNEQFF. The CDR3 region has the DNA TGTGCCAGCAGTTTTTACAATGAGCAGTTCTTC.

V gene TRBV24-1 combines with J gene TRBJ2-2, with 10 nucleotides matching TRBD1. Germline loops: CDR1 KGHDR, CDR2 SFDVKD. The junction had 8 bases not matched to a gene; V was cut back by 7 bases and J by 7 bases. The CDR3 totals 15 residues. DNA for the CDR3: TGTGCCACCAGGGAGGACAGGGGGAACGTCGGGGAGCTGTTTTTT. Its translation: CATREDRGNVGELFF.

The rearrangement joins TRBV2 to TRBJ1-1; TRBD1 matches 7 bases. J gave up 6 bases and V 5 bases, and 6 bases lay outside the gene matches. The CDR3 extends over 13 amino acids. Germline CDR1 reads SNHLY; CDR2 reads FYNNEI. The CDR3 loop is CASSYQGVSEAFF. For the CDR3, the DNA is TGTGCCAGCAGTTATCAGGGGGTCTCTGAAGCTTTCTTT.

This chain connects TRBV5-1 to TRBJ2-1, with TRBD2 matching over 9 bases. J was trimmed by 7 bases and V by 0 bases; bases with no gene match: 5. In germline, CDR1 is SGHRS, CDR2 YFSETQ. The CDR3 consists of 15 residues. CDR3 region: CASSLDAGGRNEQFF. Here the CDR3 DNA reads TGCGCCAGCAGCTTGGATGCGGGGGGGCGGAATGAGCAGTTCTTC.

The chain is built from TRBV19 and TRBJ2-2, with D tentatively TRBD1 (6 bases). CDR3 length equals 15 residues. The germline V gene encodes CDR1 LNHDA and CDR2 SQIVND (reference sequence). V lost 10 bases and J lost 5, with 20 bases in between. The CDR3 bases are TGTGCCACAAAGCAGGGGCCCATCGGGACCGGGGAGCTGTTTTTT. The encoded protein is CATKQGPIGTGELFF.

V is TRBV6-6 and J is TRBJ1-2; D is possibly TRBD1 (5 bases). The CDR3 has 13 residues. V was shortened by 7 bases and J by 4 bases, with 13 bases between the two germline ends. Germline V gives CDR1 MNHNY, CDR2 SVGAGI (reference sequence). CDR3 region: CASTQQEIYGYTF. The CDR3 nucleotides are TGTGCCAGCACCCAACAGGAGATCTATGGCTACACCTTC.

A word on this clone: Additional DNA sequences in this sample encode the identical CDR3. V gene TRBV27 combines with J gene TRBJ2-3; TRBD2 is a possible D gene (5 bases). The CDR3 runs to 14 residues. Germline CDR1 MNHEY, CDR2 SMNVEV (reference sequence). The V end was cut by 2 bases, the J end by 0 bases, with 6 bases between. As DNA, the CDR3 is TGTGCCAGCAGTTTAGGACTGAGCACAGATACGCAGTATTTT. It translates to CASSLGLSTDTQYF.

The chain carries TRBV6-5 and TRBJ1-2, with TRBD1 identical over 9 bases. This CDR3 is 15 amino acids long. Germline V gene data show CDR1 as MNHEY and CDR2 as SVGAGI. J lost 5 bases, V lost 8 bases, and 12 bases had no gene match. The CDR3, as DNA: TGTGCCAGCCTACCCGGACAGGGGCTTTATTATGGCTACACCTTC. As protein: CASLPGQGLYYGYTF.

The chain recombines TRBV28 with TRBJ1-1; TRBD1 agrees at 7 bases. The CDR3 is 15 residues long. Unmatched junction bases numbered 4, after V lost 3 bases and J lost 0 bases. Germline CDR1 MDHEN, CDR2 SYDVKM. CDR3 loop: CASSLQQGMNTEAFF. CDR3 in DNA: TGTGCCAGCAGTTTGCAACAGGGGATGAACACTGAAGCTTTCTTT.

The CDR3 region is CASRPDGSGYGYTF. CDR3 nucleotides: TGTGCCAGCAGACCCGACGGGTCGGGATATGGCTACACCTTC. This chain connects TRBV2 to TRBJ1-2; D ambiguous. Germline loops: CDR1 SNHLY, CDR2 FYNNEI. CDR3 length equals 14 residues. Trimming stripped 6 bases from V and 5 bases from J, with 16 bases between. Together with reference TRBV2 and TRBJ1-2, the CDR3 gives the full variable domain: EPEVTQTPSHQVTQMGQEVILRCVPISNHLYFYWYRQILGQKVEFLVSFYNNEISEKSEIFDDQFSVERPDGSNFTLKIRSTKLEDSAMYFCASRPDGSGYGYTFGSGTRLTVV.

This chain links TRBV28 with TRBJ2-3; D is ambiguous. The germline V gene has CDR1 MDHEN and CDR2 SYDVKM. V was cut by 5 bases and J by 2 bases, with 17 bases left in between. The CDR3 spans 16 residues. The DNA for the CDR3 is TGTGCCAGCAGTAGTTTGGTAGGTCCCATCACAGATACGCAGTATTTT. Translation gives CASSSLVGPITDTQYF.

This chain joins TRBV5-4 and TRBJ1-1; unclear D gene. V was pared by 2 bases and J by 4 bases, with 15 bases between. The CDR3 is 15 residues long. The germline gives CDR1 SGHNT, CDR2 YYREEE (reference sequence). The CDR3: CASSLKGIKPTEAFF. The CDR3 coding sequence is TGTGCCAGCAGCTTAAAGGGAATTAAGCCCACTGAAGCTTTCTTT.

This clone was picked up a small number of times. The genes are TRBV4-3 and TRBJ1-2; D remains unclear. Germline V gene lookup returns CDR1 LGHNA and CDR2 YSLEER. The ends were cut back, 2 bases at V and 4 bases at J, with 8 bases in the middle. The CDR3 loop spans 13 amino acids. This chain's CDR3 is CASSQNGFYGYTF. In nucleotides, the CDR3 is TGCGCCAGCAGCCAAAACGGCTTCTATGGCTACACCTTC.

As regards this clone: The sample contains more than one DNA sequence encoding this CDR3. This chain joins TRBV3-1 (or the pseudogene TRBV3-2) and TRBJ1-6; no reliable D call. The germline V gene encodes CDR1 LGHDT and CDR2 YNNKEL (reference sequence). The CDR3 has 14 amino acids. The V gene lost 3 bases and the J gene lost 1 base, with 4 bases spanning the gap. The CDR3, as DNA: TGTGCCAGCAGCCAGGGTTCCTATAATTCACCCCTCCACTTT. Amino acid sequence: CASSQGSYNSPLHF.

V gene TRBV4-1 combines with J gene TRBJ2-6, with 9 bases identical to TRBD2. V shed 0 bases and J 0 bases; nucleotides not matched to a gene: 15. The CDR3 extends over 22 amino acids. CDR1 and CDR2 (germline): MGHRA, YSYEKL. CDR3 sequence: CASSQDSAGGRLDYSGANVLTF. The CDR3 DNA is TGCGCCAGCAGCCAAGATTCAGCGGGGGGCCGACTTGACTACTCTGGGGCCAACGTCCTGACTTTC.

V and J are TRBV7-6 and TRBJ1-6; D remains unclear. The V gene lost 1 base and the J gene lost 1 base, with 5 bases spanning the gap. Looked up from germline, CDR1 is SGHVS and CDR2 is FNYEAQ. The CDR3 length is 15 residues. CDR3 in amino acids: CASSLVASYNSPLHF. CDR3 DNA: TGTGCCAGCAGCTTAGTAGCATCCTATAATTCACCCCTCCACTTT. The complete variable domain, with remaining parts taken from reference TRBV7-6 and TRBJ1-6, reads GAGVSQSPRYKVTKRGQDVALRCDPISGHVSLYWYRQALGQGPEFLTYFNYEAQQDKSGLPNDRFSAERPEGSISTLTIQRTEQRDSAMYRCASSLVASYNSPLHFGNGTRLTVT.

V and J are TRBV19 and TRBJ2-3; a possible D gene is TRBD1 (6 bases). Germline loops: CDR1 LNHDA, CDR2 SQIVND (reference sequence). Trimming removed 2 bases at V and 4 bases at J, with 13 bases between. This CDR3 comprises 15 residues. The CDR3 region is CASSILGQNADTQYF. In DNA, the CDR3 is TGTGCCAGTAGTATATTAGGACAGAACGCAGATACGCAGTATTTT.

This clone was detected once. This chain uses TRBV6-2 or TRBV6-3 with TRBJ2-2; no clear D. V was cut by 2 bases and J by 6 bases, with 10 bases left in between. From germline, CDR1 is MNHEY and CDR2 SVGEGT. This CDR3 comprises 14 residues. CDR3 amino acids: CASSYETGSGELFF. The CDR3 nucleotides read TGTGCCAGCAGTTACGAGACGGGTTCCGGGGAGCTGTTTTTT.

This clone was picked up a small number of times. The rearrangement joins TRBV7-8 to TRBJ1-5; 11 bases are shared with TRBD1. Germline V gene data show CDR1 as SGHVS and CDR2 as FQNEAQ. The CDR3 has 18 amino acids. V dropped 7 bases and J dropped 4; count of bases not matched to a gene: 15. The CDR3 is CASTLGGTGGMGNQPQHF. The CDR3 DNA follows: TGTGCCAGCACCTTGGGAGGGACAGGGGGTATGGGAAATCAGCCCCAGCATTTT.

This clone appeared a few times. This rearrangement joins TRBV16 to TRBJ1-1; maybe TRBD1 (5 bases). The CDR3 is 15 amino acids. Germline V gene data show CDR1 as KGHSY and CDR2 as FQNENV. The V end was cut by 2 bases, the J end by 1 base, with 11 bases between. The CDR3 loop is CASSQSRAGNTEAFF. The CDR3 nucleotides read TGTGCCAGCAGCCAAAGCAGGGCGGGGAACACTGAAGCTTTCTTT.

This clone has just one count. The J gene is TRBJ1-6, the V gene TRBV5-1; no clear D gene. V lost 2 bases and J lost 7, with 13 bases in between. The CDR3 runs 15 residues. The germline CDR1 and CDR2 sequences are SGHRS and YFSETQ. Here the CDR3 reads CASSFNGESNSPLHF. The CDR3 bases are TGCGCCAGCAGCTTTAATGGAGAATCAAATTCACCCCTCCACTTT.

This chain joins TRBV5-1 and TRBJ2-6, with 7 bases aligning to TRBD1. CDR1 and CDR2 from the germline V gene are SGHRS and YFSETQ. The CDR3 has 16 residues. V was pared by 7 bases and J by 0 bases, with 7 bases of the junction left unmatched. CDR3 region: CASGGQKDSGANVLTF. The CDR3 DNA sequence: TGCGCCAGCGGGGGACAGAAAGACTCTGGGGCCAACGTCCTGACTTTC.

This clone occurred once. Here the CDR3 DNA reads TGTGCCAGCAGCACAGTCCAGGGAGTCGAGCAGTACTTC. Protein sequence: CASSTVQGVEQYF. V usage is TRBV7-2 and J usage is TRBJ2-7; TRBD1 or TRBD2 may be the D gene (5 bases each). Germline V gene lookup returns CDR1 SGHTA and CDR2 FQGNSA. CDR3 size: 13 residues. Trimming took 5 bases from V and 6 from J, leaving 14 bases between them. Looking up the rest from reference TRBV7-2 and TRBJ2-7 gives the full variable domain: GAGVSQSPSNKVTEKGKDVELRCDPISGHTALYWYRQSLGQGLEFLIYFQGNSAPDKSGLPSDRFSAERTGGSVSTLTIQRTQQEDSAVYLCASSTVQGVEQYFGPGTRLTVT.